This TCR beta chain was documented in a study of memory CD4+ T cells and cytomegalovirus serostatus. The wider study: Donors were healthy Belgian adults, about ten CMV seropositive and under 30 seronegative. Notes on the study in general: Each of approximately 70 CMV-associated TCRbeta sequences occurred in one to five individuals. Suggested: most of the CMV-linked TCR signature lies in CD4+ memory cells.

The germline gives CDR1 MNHEY, CDR2 SVGAGI. This CDR3 has 13 amino acids. V shed 6 bases, J shed 6 bases, and the junction held 4 bases outside the gene matches. Single viable CD3+CD4+CD8-CD45RO+ cells were sorted as the memory CD4+ T cells. TCRdb's copy holds only in-frame clones and misses some; the assay was immunoSEQ multiplex PCR. Of about 41,000 clones detected, around 79% appear once; the ten largest clones hold about 0.79%. This clone was observed a single time. The antigen remains undetermined. The clonotype comes from an adult in good health and CMV-seronegative. The sequencing sample was made of memory CD4+ T cells from blood. V gene TRBV6-5 combines with J gene TRBJ2-7; 11 bases agree with TRBD1. CDR3 in amino acids: CASRRTGGAEQYF. The CDR3 nucleotides are TGTGCCAGCAGGCGGACAGGGGGCGCCGAGCAGTACTTC.